Listed below are T cell receptor beta chains from one sample, sequenced in a study of T cells in localized non-small cell lung cancer. Sequencing was performed with immunoSEQ multiplex PCR; in TCRdb, only in-frame clones are kept and a portion is missing. The table lists tens of thousands of clones, about 80% of them singletons. The input for sequencing was peripheral blood, taken before any cancer treatment. These receptors originate from a female donor older than 55 with stage II squamous cell lung carcinoma. CDR3s leave out the opening cysteine and the closing phenylalanine or tryptophan. Each record gives: V gene, J gene, CDR3 protein.

v_gene: TRBV7-9; j_gene: TRBJ1-5; CDR3aa: ASSRDGNQPQH
v_gene: TRBV12-5; j_gene: TRBJ2-2; CDR3aa: ASGLGQGATGELF
v_gene: TRBV7-9; j_gene: TRBJ2-3; CDR3aa: ASSPRGSTDTQY
v_gene: TRBV15; j_gene: TRBJ2-3; CDR3aa: ATSRNQGTTDTQY
v_gene: TRBV7-9; j_gene: TRBJ2-5; CDR3aa: ASSYRETQY
v_gene: TRBV18; j_gene: TRBJ1-5; CDR3aa: ASSPATGDQPQH
v_gene: TRBV9; j_gene: TRBJ1-1; CDR3aa: ASSVGVGTEAF
v_gene: TRBV4-3; j_gene: TRBJ1-2; CDR3aa: ASSQSYRNHYGYT
v_gene: TRBV29-1; j_gene: TRBJ1-1; CDR3aa: SARAQGDTEAF
v_gene: TRBV5-6; j_gene: TRBJ1-1; CDR3aa: ASSLGAAYTEAF
v_gene: TRBV12-2; j_gene: TRBJ1-1; CDR3aa: ASRQDRGHTEAF
v_gene: TRBV4-1; j_gene: TRBJ1-2; CDR3aa: ASSHPRIGSGAGYT
v_gene: TRBV7-2; j_gene: TRBJ1-2; CDR3aa: ASSLLGGYGYT
v_gene: TRBV7-2; j_gene: TRBJ2-1; CDR3aa: ASSSRDNNEQF
v_gene: TRBV5-1; j_gene: TRBJ2-1; CDR3aa: ATKGGGGYNEQF
v_gene: TRBV19; j_gene: TRBJ1-2; CDR3aa: ASRPLGQGVDYGYT
v_gene: TRBV4-2; j_gene: TRBJ2-1; CDR3aa: ASSQDRQGSYNEQF
v_gene: TRBV10-1; j_gene: TRBJ2-1; CDR3aa: ASSALDRGGNEQF
v_gene: TRBV29-1; j_gene: TRBJ2-5; CDR3aa: SARGGQGRLVETQY
v_gene: TRBV5-1; j_gene: TRBJ1-1; CDR3aa: ASSLRGNTEAF
v_gene: TRBV5-6; j_gene: TRBJ1-2; CDR3aa: ASSLSSLYGYT
v_gene: TRBV9; j_gene: TRBJ1-4; CDR3aa: ASSVGRSEKLF
v_gene: TRBV4-2; j_gene: TRBJ1-5; CDR3aa: ASSQSGGIRGSNQPQH
v_gene: TRBV7-2; j_gene: TRBJ2-3; CDR3aa: ASSVPGGGADTQY
v_gene: TRBV7-2; j_gene: NA; CDR3aa: ASRAGTTYEQY
v_gene: TRBV5-5; j_gene: TRBJ1-1; CDR3aa: ASSQWAGSAYTEAF
v_gene: TRBV19; j_gene: TRBJ1-4; CDR3aa: ASSIKELGEKLF
v_gene: TRBV5-4; j_gene: TRBJ1-2; CDR3aa: ASSLVRDEGYT
v_gene: TRBV27; j_gene: TRBJ2-7; CDR3aa: ASSSLGGNPYEQY
v_gene: TRBV30; j_gene: TRBJ1-3; CDR3aa: AWSGGVISGNTIY
v_gene: TRBV27; j_gene: TRBJ2-7; CDR3aa: ASSPNSGARYEQY
v_gene: TRBV14; j_gene: TRBJ1-2; CDR3aa: ASSQYGQGGGYT
v_gene: TRBV11-2; j_gene: TRBJ2-7; CDR3aa: ASSLDKFLRGKVAYEQY
v_gene: TRBV6-1; j_gene: TRBJ2-3; CDR3aa: ASTKRGGTDTQY
v_gene: TRBV6-5; j_gene: TRBJ2-7; CDR3aa: ASSYSTPDRGHEQY
v_gene: TRBV10-3; j_gene: TRBJ2-7; CDR3aa: AISPRDTSYEQY
v_gene: TRBV5-5; j_gene: TRBJ1-5; CDR3aa: ASSLDPSLLNQPQH
v_gene: TRBV10-1; j_gene: TRBJ2-1; CDR3aa: ASSENRVSGYNEQF
v_gene: TRBV29-1; j_gene: TRBJ1-1; CDR3aa: SVGGGQGQYTEAF
v_gene: TRBV4-3; j_gene: TRBJ1-2; CDR3aa: ASGRTSYGYT
v_gene: TRBV6-5; j_gene: TRBJ1-1; CDR3aa: ASSLPGGTEAF
v_gene: TRBV28; j_gene: TRBJ1-4; CDR3aa: ASSWTGQEKLF
v_gene: TRBV5-1; j_gene: TRBJ1-6; CDR3aa: ASSFQGGDNSPLH
v_gene: TRBV7-7; j_gene: TRBJ2-1; CDR3aa: ASSLAEGPNNEQF
v_gene: TRBV7-7; j_gene: TRBJ2-5; CDR3aa: ASSQGVGETQY
v_gene: TRBV5-6; j_gene: TRBJ1-6; CDR3aa: ASSLGVGLSGSPLH
v_gene: TRBV5-1; j_gene: TRBJ1-6; CDR3aa: ASSLAFADTSSYNSPLH
v_gene: TRBV7-9; j_gene: TRBJ1-1; CDR3aa: ASSLEPSFEAF
v_gene: TRBV12-5; j_gene: TRBJ2-1; CDR3aa: ASGLVLGLAGGPIYNEQF
v_gene: TRBV6-5; j_gene: TRBJ1-3; CDR3aa: ASSFDRFSGNTIY